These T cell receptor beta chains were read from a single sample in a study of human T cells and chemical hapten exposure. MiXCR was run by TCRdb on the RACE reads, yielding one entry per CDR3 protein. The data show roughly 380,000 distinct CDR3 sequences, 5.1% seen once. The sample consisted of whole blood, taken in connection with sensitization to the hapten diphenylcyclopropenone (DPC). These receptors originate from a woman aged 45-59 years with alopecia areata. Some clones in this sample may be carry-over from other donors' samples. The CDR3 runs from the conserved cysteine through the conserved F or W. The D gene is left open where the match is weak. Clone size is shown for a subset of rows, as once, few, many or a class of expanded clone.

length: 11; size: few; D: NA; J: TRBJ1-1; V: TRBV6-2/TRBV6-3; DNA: TGTGCCAGCGCTGGCGGGACTGAAGCTTTCTTT; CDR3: CASAGGTEAFF
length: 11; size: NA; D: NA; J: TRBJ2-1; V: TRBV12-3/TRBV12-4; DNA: TGTGCCAGCAGTTTCGGGACTTGGCAGTTCTTC; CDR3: CASSFGTWQFF
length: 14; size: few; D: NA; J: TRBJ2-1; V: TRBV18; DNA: TGTGCCAGCTCACCACCGCCAGACTACAATGAGCAGTTCTTC; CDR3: CASSPPPDYNEQFF
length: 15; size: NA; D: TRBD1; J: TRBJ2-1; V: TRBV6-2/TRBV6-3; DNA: TGTGCCAGCAGCAAGGGACAGAGCTCCTACAATGAGCAGTTCTTC; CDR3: CASSKGQSSYNEQFF
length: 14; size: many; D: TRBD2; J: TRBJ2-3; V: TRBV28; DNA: TGTGCCAGCAGTTTTTCTAGCGGGATAGATACGCAGTATTTT; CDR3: CASSFSSGIDTQYF
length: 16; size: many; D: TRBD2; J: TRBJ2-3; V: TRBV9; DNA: TGTGCCAGCAGCTCTCGGACTAGCGGGAGATCAGATACGCAGTATTTT; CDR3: CASSSRTSGRSDTQYF
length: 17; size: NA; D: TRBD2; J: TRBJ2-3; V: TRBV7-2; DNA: TGTGCCAGCAGGCTCCCGGAGCGCGGGAGTATAACAGATACGCAGTATTTT; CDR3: CASRLPERGSITDTQYF
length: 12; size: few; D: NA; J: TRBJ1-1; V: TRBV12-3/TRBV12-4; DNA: TGTGCCAGCACCACCTGGGGGGCTGAAGCTTTCTTT; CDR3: CASTTWGAEAFF
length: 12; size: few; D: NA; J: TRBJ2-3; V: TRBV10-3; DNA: TGTGCCAGCACGGGGGGCACAGATACGCAGTATTTT; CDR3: CASTGGTDTQYF
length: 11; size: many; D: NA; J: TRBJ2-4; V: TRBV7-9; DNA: TGTGCCAGCAGCCCCCAGGACATTCAGTACTTC; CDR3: CASSPQDIQYF
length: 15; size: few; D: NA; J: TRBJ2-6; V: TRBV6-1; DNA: TGTGCCAGCAGGCTGGTGGGGGACGGGGCCAACGTCCTGACTTTC; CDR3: CASRLVGDGANVLTF
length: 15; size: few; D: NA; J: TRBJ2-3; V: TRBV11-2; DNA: TGTGCCAGCAGCTCTAAAACTTCTGGCACAGATACGCAGTATTTT; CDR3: CASSSKTSGTDTQYF
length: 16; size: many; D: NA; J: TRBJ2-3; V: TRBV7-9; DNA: TGTGCCAGCAGCCCCAGGGGGGGGTCCCTCACAGATACGCAGTATTTT; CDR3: CASSPRGGSLTDTQYF
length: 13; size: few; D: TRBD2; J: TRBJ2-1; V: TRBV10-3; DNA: TGTGCCATCCGCAGCGGGACCACCAATGAGCAGTTCTTC; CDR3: CAIRSGTTNEQFF
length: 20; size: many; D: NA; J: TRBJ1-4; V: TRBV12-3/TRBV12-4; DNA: TGTGCCAGCAGCCCTGTAGGGTGGCTAAGCGGTGTTACAACTAATGAAAAACTGTTTTTT; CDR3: CASSPVGWLSGVTTNEKLFF
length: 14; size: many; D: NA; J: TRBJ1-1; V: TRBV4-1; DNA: TGCGCCAGCAGTCCAGAAAAGGGGAGCACTGAAGCTTTCTTT; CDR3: CASSPEKGSTEAFF
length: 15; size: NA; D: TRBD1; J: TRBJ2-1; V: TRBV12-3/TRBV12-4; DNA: TGTGCCAGCAACACAGGGGCGAGGAACTACAATGAGCAGTTCTTC; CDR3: CASNTGARNYNEQFF
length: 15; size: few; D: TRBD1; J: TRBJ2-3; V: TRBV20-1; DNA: TGCAGTGCTAGTTGGGACAGGGGGCGATCAGATACGCAGTATTTT; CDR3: CSASWDRGRSDTQYF
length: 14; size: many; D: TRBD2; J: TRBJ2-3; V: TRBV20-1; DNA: TGCAGTGCTAGTGTGGCGGGGGGCACAGATACGCAGTATTTT; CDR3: CSASVAGGTDTQYF
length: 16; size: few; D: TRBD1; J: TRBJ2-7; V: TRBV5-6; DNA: TGTGCCAGCAGCTCCCTCCGGGACAGGTCGCACTACGAGCAGTACTTC; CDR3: CASSSLRDRSHYEQYF
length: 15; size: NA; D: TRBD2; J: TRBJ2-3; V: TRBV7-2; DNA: TGTGCCACCGGGACTAGCGGGGCGCGGGCAGATACGCAGTATTTT; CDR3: CATGTSGARADTQYF
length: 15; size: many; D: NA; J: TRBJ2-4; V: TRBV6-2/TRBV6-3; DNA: TGTGCCAGCAGTTACCAGTCAGGGAGAGAAAACATTCAGTACTTC; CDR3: CASSYQSGRENIQYF
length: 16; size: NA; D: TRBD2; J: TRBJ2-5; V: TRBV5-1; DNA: TGCGCCAGCAGCTTGGTCCCCGGGACTAGCGGCGAGACCCAGTACTTC; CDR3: CASSLVPGTSGETQYF
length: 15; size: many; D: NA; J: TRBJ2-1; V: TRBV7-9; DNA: TGTGCCAGCAGGGGTCCCGCGGCAAACTACAATGAGCAGTTCTTC; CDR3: CASRGPAANYNEQFF
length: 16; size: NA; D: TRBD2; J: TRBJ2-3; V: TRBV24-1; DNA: TGTGCCACCTACTACGGACGGGGGGGTTTCACAGATACGCAGTATTTT; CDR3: CATYYGRGGFTDTQYF
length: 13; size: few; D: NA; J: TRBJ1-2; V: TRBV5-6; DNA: TGTGCCAGCAGCGGGGGAGGTCGCTATGGCTACACCTTC; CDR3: CASSGGGRYGYTF
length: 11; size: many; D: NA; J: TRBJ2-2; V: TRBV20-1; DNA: TGCAGTGCTTACCTTATCGGGGAGCTGTTTTTT; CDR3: CSAYLIGELFF
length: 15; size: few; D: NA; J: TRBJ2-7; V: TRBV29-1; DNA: TGCAGCGTTGAACAATTTCGGGGCGGCAGCGGCGAGCAGTACTTC; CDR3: CSVEQFRGGSGEQYF
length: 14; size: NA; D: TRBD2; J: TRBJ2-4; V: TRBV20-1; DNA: TGCAGTGCTGTACTAGCGGGGGGGCCCGACATTCAGTACTTC; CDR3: CSAVLAGGPDIQYF
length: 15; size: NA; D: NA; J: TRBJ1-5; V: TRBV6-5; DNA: TGTGCCAGCAGTTACTCGATTAACGGTAATCAGCCCCAGCATTTT; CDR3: CASSYSINGNQPQHF
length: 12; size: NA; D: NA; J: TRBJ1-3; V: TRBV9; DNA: TGTGCCAGCAGCGAGAACAGAAACACCATATATTTT; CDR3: CASSENRNTIYF
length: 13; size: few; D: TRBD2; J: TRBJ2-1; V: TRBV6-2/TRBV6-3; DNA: TGTGCCAGCAATAGGGCTAGCGGCAATGAGCAGTTCTTC; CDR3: CASNRASGNEQFF